This TCR beta chain was recovered during a study of CD8 T cells in Susac syndrome. Findings of the study overall: Individuals included in the TCR sequencing and HLA analysis were acknowledged by the study to be relatively few in number.

Details on this clonotype: Its specificity is not known.

An amount of RNA that ranged from roughly 0.45 to 1 ug was reverse transcribed with random hexamers. It was immunoSEQ multiplex PCR that amplified TCR beta CDR3 across 54 Vbeta and 13 Jbeta. Via MiXCR, TCRdb re-called the immunoSEQ multiplex PCR reads, giving one row per CDR3 protein. The sample lists 250,000 to 300,000 distinct CDR3 sequences; over 75% were seen once. The CDR3 has 15 amino acids. The V end lost 3 bases, the J end lost 2 bases, and 15 bases lay between the germline ends. Per the germline V gene, CDR1 is SGDLS and CDR2 is YYNGEE. The authors carried out high-throughput sequencing of TCR beta. They applied it to CD8+ and CD4+ T cells obtained from blood. TEMRA cells were FACS-enriched, unlike CD8+ and CD4+ T cells, which were negatively isolated.

Source material: CD8+ T cells from PBMCs. The sequence was collected from a human donor with multiple sclerosis. The V call is TRBV9, the J call TRBJ2-7; no clear D gene. CDR3 nucleotides: TGTGCCAGCAGCGCGGAACTGGGTCGTCCCTACGAGCAGTACTTC. This encodes CASSAELGRPYEQYF.